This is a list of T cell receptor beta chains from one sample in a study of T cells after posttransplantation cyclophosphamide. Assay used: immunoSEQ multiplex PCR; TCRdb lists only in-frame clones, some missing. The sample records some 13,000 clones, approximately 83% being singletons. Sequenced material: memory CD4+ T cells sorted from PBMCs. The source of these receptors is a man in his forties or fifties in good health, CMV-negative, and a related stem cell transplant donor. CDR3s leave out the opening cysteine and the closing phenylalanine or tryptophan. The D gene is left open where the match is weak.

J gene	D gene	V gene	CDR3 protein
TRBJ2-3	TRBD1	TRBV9	ASSPTTGSDTQY
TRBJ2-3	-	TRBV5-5	ASRRDFSFADTQY
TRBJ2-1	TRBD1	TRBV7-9	ASTLRIETGFREQF
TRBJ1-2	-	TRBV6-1	ASSESGRLNYGYT
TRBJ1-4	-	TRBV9	ASSVVATATNEKLF
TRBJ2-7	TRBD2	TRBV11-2	ASSRAGERSYEQY
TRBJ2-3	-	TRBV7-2	ASSRTASTDTQY
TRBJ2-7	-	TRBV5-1	ASSLDPSSYEQY
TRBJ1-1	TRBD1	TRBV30	AWNLGQGNTEAF
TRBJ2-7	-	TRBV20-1	SASQGNEQY
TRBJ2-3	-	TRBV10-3	AISPQTGTYNTQY
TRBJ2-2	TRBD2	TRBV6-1	ASSPRTRNTGELF
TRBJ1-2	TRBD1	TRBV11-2	ASSFQGAVYYGYT
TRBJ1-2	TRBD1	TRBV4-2	ASSQNRGFNYGYT
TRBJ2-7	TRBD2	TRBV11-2	ASSPGFGTTVREQY
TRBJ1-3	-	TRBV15	ATSRDQTGNTIY
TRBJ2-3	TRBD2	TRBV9	ASSPPELAGVGDTQY
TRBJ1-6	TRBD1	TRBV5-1	ASSLTGTVNSPLH
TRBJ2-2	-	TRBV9	ASSVGWTTANTGELF
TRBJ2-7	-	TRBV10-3	AISQPGASYEQY
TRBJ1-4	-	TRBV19	ASSSIQESNEKLF
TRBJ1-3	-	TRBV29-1	SVLEWDTIY
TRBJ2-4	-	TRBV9	ASSVSSGAKNIQY
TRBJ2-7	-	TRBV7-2	ASSSTGLGSYEQY
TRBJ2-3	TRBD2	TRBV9	ASGTGGPGRDTQY
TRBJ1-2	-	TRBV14	ASSHRGNYGYT
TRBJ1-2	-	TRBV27	ASSLSGGRGNYGYT
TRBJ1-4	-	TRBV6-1	ASSGSPTNEKLF
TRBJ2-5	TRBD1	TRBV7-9	ASSRDREETQY
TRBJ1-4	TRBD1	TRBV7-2	ASSLGTGSNEKLF
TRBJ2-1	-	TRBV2	ASQGTAEQF
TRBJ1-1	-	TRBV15	ATSRDVGEAF
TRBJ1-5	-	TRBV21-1	ASSGRGKANQPQH
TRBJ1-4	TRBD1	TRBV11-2	ASSLVVRDRGATNEKLF
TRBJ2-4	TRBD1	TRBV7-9	ASSFVSTGTGRGIQY
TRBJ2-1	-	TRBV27	ASSHLANNEQF
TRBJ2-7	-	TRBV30	AWDYWDFGRPMTAYEQY
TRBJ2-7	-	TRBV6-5	ASSYQGSNEQY
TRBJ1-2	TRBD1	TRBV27	ASSFSKTGGLNYGYT
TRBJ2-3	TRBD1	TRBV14	ASSLRTGDTDTQY